Listed below are T cell receptor beta chains from one sample, sequenced in a study of cytomegalovirus exposure and HLA in healthy donors. The method was immunoSEQ multiplex PCR; TCRdb's version includes in-frame clones alone and lacks a portion of them. The data contain over 150,000 clones, about 70% of them singletons. The specimen was PBMCs. The origin of the receptors is a woman aged 35 to 49 in good health and CMV-seropositive. The CDR3 runs from the conserved cysteine through the conserved F or W. D genes are given only for firm matches. Not every row has a clone size; where given, it reads once, few, many or a size class.

d_call,j_call,clone_size,v_call,cdr3_length,cdr3_aa,cdr3_nt
-,TRBJ2-1,-,TRBV29-1,14,CSVEESSYGNEQFF,TGCAGCGTTGAAGAGTCTAGTTATGGCAATGAGCAGTTCTTC
-,TRBJ2-7,-,TRBV18,12,CASSPSRVEQYF,TGTGCCAGCTCACCAAGCCGGGTCGAGCAGTACTTC
-,TRBJ2-2,-,TRBV5-6,15,CASSLEGKGFGGLFF,TGTGCCAGCAGCTTGGAGGGAAAGGGGTTCGGGGGGCTGTTTTTT
TRBD2,TRBJ2-7,once,TRBV5-1,17,CASSSGASGGGGDEQYF,TGCGCCAGCAGCTCCGGAGCTAGCGGGGGCGGGGGCGACGAGCAGTACTTC
TRBD2,TRBJ2-1,once,TRBV2,15,CASRSSLAGYNEQFF,TGTGCCAGCAGATCGTCACTAGCGGGATACAATGAGCAGTTCTTC
TRBD2,TRBJ2-7,-,TRBV4-2,14,CASSHTGLAGEQYF,TGTGCCAGCAGCCATACGGGACTAGCGGGAGAGCAGTACTTC
TRBD1,TRBJ1-4,-,TRBV7-9,16,CASTGQGFSVNEKLLF,TGTGCCAGTACGGGACAGGGCTTCTCAGTTAATGAAAAACTGCTTTTT
TRBD1,TRBJ1-5,-,TRBV7-2,16,CASSSTAGQGIIPQHF,TGTGCCAGCAGCTCCACTGCCGGACAGGGGATTATACCCCAGCATTTT
TRBD1,TRBJ2-2,-,TRBV19,14,CASSMSRGTGELFF,TGTGCCAGTAGTATGAGCAGGGGGACCGGGGAGCTGTTTTTT
-,TRBJ2-6,-,TRBV7-2,17,CASSPRQIISGANVLTF,TGTGCCAGCAGCCCAAGACAGATAATCTCTGGGGCCAACGTCCTGACTTTC
TRBD2,TRBJ2-1,few,TRBV10-1,19,CANSPCSRLAAWSYNEQFF,TGCGCCAATTCCCCTTGTAGCCGGCTAGCGGCGTGGTCCTACAATGAGCAGTTCTTC
TRBD2,TRBJ2-1,few,TRBV6-5,16,CASSYSTSGSINEQFF,TGTGCCAGCAGTTACTCAACGAGCGGGAGCATCAATGAGCAGTTCTTC
TRBD1,TRBJ2-3,-,TRBV5-6,16,CASSLAFGQGTDTQYF,TGTGCCAGCAGCCTGGCTTTTGGACAGGGCACAGATACGCAGTATTTT
TRBD2,TRBJ2-1,-,TRBV9,15,CASSGGGRGYNEQFF,TGTGCCAGCAGCGGTGGCGGGAGGGGCTACAATGAGCAGTTCTTC
TRBD2,TRBJ2-5,-,TRBV6-5,16,CASSYSPSGGQETQYF,TGTGCCAGCAGTTACTCCCCTAGCGGGGGCCAAGAGACCCAGTACTTC
TRBD1,TRBJ1-2,-,TRBV6-5,14,CASSQGGDNYGYTF,TGTGCCAGCAGCCAAGGGGGCGATAACTATGGCTACACCTTC
-,TRBJ2-7,-,TRBV5-1,13,CASSLRRAYEQYF,TGCGCCAGCAGCCTCCGTCGAGCCTACGAGCAGTACTTC
-,TRBJ2-5,few,TRBV4-3,14,CASSQGAVQETQYF,TGCGCCAGCAGCCAAGGAGCGGTCCAAGAGACCCAGTACTTC
-,TRBJ1-1,-,TRBV7-3,13,CASSLTGNTEAFF,TGTGCCAGCAGCCTCACAGGGAACACTGAAGCTTTCTTT
-,TRBJ1-1,-,TRBV7-9,17,CASSLRGGGLMNTEAFF,TGTGCCAGCAGCCTACGGGGAGGGGGTCTCATGAACACTGAAGCTTTCTTT
TRBD2,TRBJ2-7,-,TRBV28,16,CASSLGGGPPAYEQYF,TGTGCCAGCAGTTTAGGGGGAGGGCCCCCGGCCTACGAGCAGTACTTC
TRBD1,TRBJ1-5,-,TRBV28,15,CASRPGTGGYQPQHF,TGTGCCAGCAGACCCGGGACAGGGGGATATCAGCCCCAGCATTTT
-,TRBJ1-5,-,TRBV4-3,16,CASSQDRAQGNQPQHF,TGCGCCAGCAGCCAAGATCGGGCCCAGGGGAATCAGCCCCAGCATTTT
TRBD1,TRBJ2-7,-,TRBV6-5,15,CASSYFSQGTYEQYF,TGTGCCAGCAGTTACTTTTCACAGGGGACCTACGAGCAGTACTTC
-,TRBJ1-5,-,TRBV6-6,15,CASSYSGEASRPQNF,TGTGCCAGCAGTTACTCAGGGGAGGCATCTCGGCCCCAGAATTTT
TRBD1,TRBJ2-5,-,TRBV4-1,14,CASSQAGQGETQYF,TGCGCCAGCAGCCAAGCAGGACAGGGGGAGACCCAGTACTTC
-,TRBJ1-4,-,TRBV28,16,CASSFRNPTFWEKLFF,TGTGCCAGCAGTTTCCGTAACCCCACTTTTTGGGAAAAACTGTTTTTT
-,TRBJ1-3,-,TRBV6-5,14,CASRHLPTGNTIYF,TGTGCCAGCAGACACCTTCCCACCGGAAACACCATATATTTT
TRBD2,TRBJ2-7,-,TRBV7-2,18,CASSLAERTSGSSYEQYF,TGTGCCAGCAGCTTAGCAGAACGGACTAGCGGGAGCTCCTACGAGCAGTACTTC
TRBD1,TRBJ1-2,few,TRBV27,14,CASRLQGENYGYTF,TGTGCCAGCAGGCTCCAGGGGGAGAACTATGGCTACACCTTC
-,TRBJ1-1,-,TRBV9,16,CASSVIGASMNTEAFF,TGTGCCAGCAGCGTAATTGGGGCTTCGATGAACACTGAAGCTTTCTTT
-,TRBJ1-6,-,TRBV7-2,12,CASKIGGSPLHF,TGTGCCAGCAAGATCGGGGGTTCACCCCTCCACTTT
-,TRBJ2-5,-,TRBV7-6,13,CASSHQGWQTQYF,TGTGCCAGCAGCCACCAGGGTTGGCAGACCCAGTACTTC
TRBD1,TRBJ2-2,-,TRBV15,14,CATGDRVNTGELFF,TGTGCCACCGGGGACAGGGTGAACACCGGGGAGCTGTTTTTT
-,TRBJ2-3,-,TRBV13,15,CASSLGSGIADTQYF,TGTGCCAGCAGCTTAGGTTCGGGGATAGCAGATACGCAGTATTTT
TRBD1,TRBJ2-1,-,TRBV18,15,CASSPPDRGGNEQFF,TGTGCCAGCTCACCGCCGGACAGGGGTGGCAATGAGCAGTTCTTC
-,TRBJ2-1,-,TRBV4-1,14,CASSQGLVGHEQFF,TGCGCCAGCAGCCAAGGACTAGTCGGGCATGAGCAGTTCTTC
-,TRBJ1-5,-,TRBV28,15,CASRVGAVFYQPQHF,TGTGCCAGCAGGGTCGGAGCAGTTTTTTATCAGCCCCAGCATTTT
TRBD1,TRBJ1-1,once,TRBV7-3,15,CASRDPGQRNTEAFF,TGTGCCAGCAGAGATCCGGGACAGAGGAACACTGAAGCTTTCTTT
-,TRBJ2-7,-,TRBV5-1,15,CASSLNAGMAYEQYF,TGCGCCAGCAGCTTGAATGCGGGAATGGCCTACGAGCAGTACTTC
-,TRBJ2-5,-,TRBV6-5,15,CASSYSLAVSETQYF,TGTGCCAGCAGTTACTCGTTAGCGGTGTCAGAGACCCAGTACTTC
-,TRBJ1-1,-,TRBV4-3,14,CASSQGTANTEAFF,TGCGCCAGCAGCCAAGGGACAGCAAACACTGAAGCTTTCTTT
TRBD1,TRBJ2-1,-,TRBV6-5,14,CASSYGTGFNEQFF,TGTGCCAGCAGTTACGGGACAGGGTTCAATGAGCAGTTCTTC
TRBD1,TRBJ1-1,once,TRBV7-2,15,CASSLLNRGNTEAFF,TGTGCCAGCAGCTTACTGAACAGGGGGAACACTGAAGCTTTCTTT
-,TRBJ2-1,few,TRBV29-1,15,CSVGEGESSYNEQFF,TGCAGCGTCGGCGAGGGGGAGAGCTCCTACAATGAGCAGTTCTTC
TRBD2,TRBJ2-1,-,TRBV9,16,CASSQARGGVHNEQFF,TGTGCCAGCAGCCAAGCCCGGGGGGGTGTCCACAATGAGCAGTTCTTC
TRBD2,TRBJ2-3,-,TRBV28,17,CATYTFSGGGYTDTQYF,TGTGCCACCTACACCTTCTCCGGGGGGGGGTACACAGATACGCAGTATTTT
-,TRBJ1-1,-,TRBV5-1,13,CASSSSGETEAFF,TGCGCCAGCAGCTCCTCAGGGGAAACTGAAGCTTTCTTT
-,TRBJ1-5,-,TRBV19,14,CASISGYSNQPQHF,TGTGCCAGTATATCCGGGTATAGCAATCAGCCCCAGCATTTT
TRBD1,TRBJ1-2,once,TRBV25-1,15,CASSEKGQGLRGYTF,TGTGCCAGCAGTGAAAAGGGACAGGGGCTGAGAGGCTACACCTTC
TRBD2,TRBJ2-4,-,TRBV28,16,CASSRLALVAKNIQYF,TGTGCCAGCAGTCGACTAGCCCTCGTGGCCAAAAACATTCAGTACTTC
-,TRBJ1-5,-,TRBV4-3,14,CASGQEYSNQPQHF,TGCGCCAGCGGCCAAGAGTATAGCAATCAGCCCCAGCATTTT
TRBD2,TRBJ2-1,few,TRBV5-1,17,CASSLEAGGITYNEQFF,TGCGCCAGCAGCTTGGAGGCGGGGGGTATTACCTACAATGAGCAGTTCTTC
-,TRBJ2-7,once,TRBV9,14,CASSGQPPSYEQYF,TGTGCCAGCAGTGGACAGCCGCCCTCCTACGAGCAGTACTTC
TRBD2,TRBJ2-5,-,TRBV19,13,CASRSSGSETQYF,TGTGCCAGTAGGTCTAGCGGGTCGGAGACCCAGTACTTC
TRBD2,TRBJ2-2,-,TRBV18,16,CASSPQSGGNTGELFF,TGTGCCAGCTCACCTCAGTCGGGAGGGAACACCGGGGAGCTGTTTTTT
TRBD1,TRBJ2-7,-,TRBV18,14,CASSQGQGINEQYF,TGTGCCAGCTCGCAAGGACAGGGCATCAACGAGCAGTACTTC